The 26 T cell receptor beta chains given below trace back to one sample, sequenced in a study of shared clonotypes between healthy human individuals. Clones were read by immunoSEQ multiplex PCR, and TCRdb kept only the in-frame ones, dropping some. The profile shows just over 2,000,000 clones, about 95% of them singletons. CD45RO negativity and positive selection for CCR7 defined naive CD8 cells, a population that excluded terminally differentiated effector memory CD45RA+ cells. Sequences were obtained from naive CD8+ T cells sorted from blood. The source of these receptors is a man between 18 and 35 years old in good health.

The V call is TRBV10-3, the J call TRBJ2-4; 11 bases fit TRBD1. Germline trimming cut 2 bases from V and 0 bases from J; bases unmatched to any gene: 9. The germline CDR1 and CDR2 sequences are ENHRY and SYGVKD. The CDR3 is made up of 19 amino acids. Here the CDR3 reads CAISEKGQGGQGAKNIQYF. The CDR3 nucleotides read TGTGCCATCAGTGAGAAGGGACAGGGGGGGCAGGGAGCCAAAAACATTCAGTACTTC.

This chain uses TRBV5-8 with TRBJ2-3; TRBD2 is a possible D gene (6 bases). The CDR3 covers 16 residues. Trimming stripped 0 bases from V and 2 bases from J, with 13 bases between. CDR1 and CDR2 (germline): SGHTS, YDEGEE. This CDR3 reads CASSLVPGATTDTQYF. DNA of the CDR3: TGTGCCAGCAGCTTGGTACCGGGAGCCACCACAGATACGCAGTATTTT.

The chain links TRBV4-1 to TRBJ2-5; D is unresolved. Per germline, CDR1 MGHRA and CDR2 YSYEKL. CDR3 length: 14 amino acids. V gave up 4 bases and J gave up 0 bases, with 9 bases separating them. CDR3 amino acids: CASSPNPDQETQYF. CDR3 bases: TGCGCCAGCAGCCCTAACCCGGACCAAGAGACCCAGTACTTC.

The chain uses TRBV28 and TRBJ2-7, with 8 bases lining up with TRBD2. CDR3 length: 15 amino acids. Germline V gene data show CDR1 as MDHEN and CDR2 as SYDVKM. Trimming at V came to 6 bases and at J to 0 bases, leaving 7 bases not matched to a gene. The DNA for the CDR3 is TGTGCCAGCAGCCTCACTAGCGGAAGCTCCTACGAGCAGTACTTC. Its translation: CASSLTSGSSYEQYF.

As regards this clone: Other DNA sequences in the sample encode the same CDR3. The CDR3 DNA is TGTGCCAGCAGCCCCTTCGGGGGGTACGAGCAGTACTTC. Protein product: CASSPFGGYEQYF. This rearrangement joins TRBV9 to TRBJ2-7; 7 bases line up with TRBD2. V lost 4 bases to trimming and J lost 4 bases; unmatched junction nucleotides: 5. CDR3 length: 13 residues. Germline V gene lookup returns CDR1 SGDLS and CDR2 YYNGEE.

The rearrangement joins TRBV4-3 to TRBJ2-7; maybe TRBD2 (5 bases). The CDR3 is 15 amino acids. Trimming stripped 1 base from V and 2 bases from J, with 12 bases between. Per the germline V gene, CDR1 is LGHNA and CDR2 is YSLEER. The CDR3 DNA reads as TGCGCCAGCAGCCAAGGCGGCCTAGCCACCTACGAGCAGTACTTC. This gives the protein CASSQGGLATYEQYF.

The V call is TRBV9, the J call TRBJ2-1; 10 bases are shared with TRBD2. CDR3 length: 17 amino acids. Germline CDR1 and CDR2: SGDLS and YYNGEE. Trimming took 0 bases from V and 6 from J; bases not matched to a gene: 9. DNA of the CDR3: TGTGCCAGCAGCGTAGCTCGGGCTAGCGGGGGTCCCAATGAGCAGTTCTTC. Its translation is CASSVARASGGPNEQFF.

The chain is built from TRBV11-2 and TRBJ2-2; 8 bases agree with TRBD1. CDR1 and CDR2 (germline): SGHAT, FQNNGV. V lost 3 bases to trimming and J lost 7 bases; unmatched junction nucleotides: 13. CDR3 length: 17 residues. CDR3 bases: TGTGCCAGCAGCTTTCCACAGGAGGACAGGGCCAGCGGGGAGCTGTTTTTT. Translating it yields CASSFPQEDRASGELFF.

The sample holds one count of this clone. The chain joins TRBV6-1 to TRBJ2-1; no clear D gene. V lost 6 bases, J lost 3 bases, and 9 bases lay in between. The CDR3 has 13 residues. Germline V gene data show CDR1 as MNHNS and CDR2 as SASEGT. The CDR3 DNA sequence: TGTGCCAGCAGCGCAGACATCTACAATGAGCAGTTCTTC. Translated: CASSADIYNEQFF.

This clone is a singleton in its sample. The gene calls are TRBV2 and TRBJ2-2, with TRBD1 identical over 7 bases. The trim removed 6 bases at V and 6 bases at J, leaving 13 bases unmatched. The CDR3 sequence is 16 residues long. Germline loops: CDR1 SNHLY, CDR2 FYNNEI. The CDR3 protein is CASRGVDRKAPGELFF. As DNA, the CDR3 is TGTGCCAGCAGAGGCGTGGACAGGAAGGCGCCCGGGGAGCTGTTTTTT.

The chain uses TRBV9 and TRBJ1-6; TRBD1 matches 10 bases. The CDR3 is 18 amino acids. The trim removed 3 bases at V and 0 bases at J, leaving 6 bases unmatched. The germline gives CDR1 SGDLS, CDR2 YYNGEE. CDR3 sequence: CASSALGQGSSYNSPLHF. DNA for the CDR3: TGTGCCAGCAGCGCCTTGGGACAGGGGAGCTCCTATAATTCACCCCTCCACTTT. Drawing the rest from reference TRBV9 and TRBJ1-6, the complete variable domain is DSGVTQTPKHLITATGQRVTLRCSPRSGDLSVYWYQQSLDQGLQFLIQYYNGEERAKGNILERFSAQQFPDLHSELNLSSLELGDSALYFCASSALGQGSSYNSPLHFGNGTRLTVT.

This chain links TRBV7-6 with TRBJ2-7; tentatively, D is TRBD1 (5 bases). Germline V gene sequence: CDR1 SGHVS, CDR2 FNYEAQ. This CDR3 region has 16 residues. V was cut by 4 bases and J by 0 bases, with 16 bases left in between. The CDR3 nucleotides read TGTGCCAGCAGCTCGACGACAGCGAAGGGCTCCTACGAGCAGTACTTC. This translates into CASSSTTAKGSYEQYF.

CDR3 in amino acids: CASSRTRGDSSYEQYF. CDR3 DNA sequence: TGTGCCAGCAGCCGGACGCGAGGGGATAGCTCCTACGAGCAGTACTTC. The chain joins TRBV11-2 to TRBJ2-7; perhaps D is TRBD1 or TRBD2 (5 bases each). Germline lookup yields CDR1 SGHAT and CDR2 FQNNGV. Trimming left V 5 bases short and J 0 bases short, with 17 bases between. The CDR3 runs to 16 residues. The variable domain in full, with the rest retrieved from reference TRBV11-2 and TRBJ2-7, is EAGVAQSPRYKIIEKRQSVAFWCNPISGHATLYWYQQILGQGPKLLIQFQNNGVVDDSQLPKDRFSAERLKGVDSTLKIQPAKLEDSAVYLCASSRTRGDSSYEQYFGPGTRLTVT.

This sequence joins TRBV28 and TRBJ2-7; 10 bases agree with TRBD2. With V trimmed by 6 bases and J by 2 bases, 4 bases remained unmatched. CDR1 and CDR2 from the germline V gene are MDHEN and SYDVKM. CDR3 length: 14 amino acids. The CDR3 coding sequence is TGTGCCAGCAGCGTTAGCGGGGGGACCTACGAGCAGTACTTC. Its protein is CASSVSGGTYEQYF.

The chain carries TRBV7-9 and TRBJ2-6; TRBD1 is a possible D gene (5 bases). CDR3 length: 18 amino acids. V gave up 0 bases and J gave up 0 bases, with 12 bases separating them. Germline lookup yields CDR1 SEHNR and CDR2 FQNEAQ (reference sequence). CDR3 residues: CASSLAGLTDSGANVLTF. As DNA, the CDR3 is TGTGCCAGCAGCTTAGCGGGGCTGACAGACTCTGGGGCCAACGTCCTGACTTTC.

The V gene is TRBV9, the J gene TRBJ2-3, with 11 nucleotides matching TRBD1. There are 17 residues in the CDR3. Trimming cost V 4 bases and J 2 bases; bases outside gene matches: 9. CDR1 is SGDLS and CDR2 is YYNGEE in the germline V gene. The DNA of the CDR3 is TGTGCCAGCAGCCAGAGGGGACAGGGGGTAGACACAGATACGCAGTATTTT. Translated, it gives CASSQRGQGVDTDTQYF.

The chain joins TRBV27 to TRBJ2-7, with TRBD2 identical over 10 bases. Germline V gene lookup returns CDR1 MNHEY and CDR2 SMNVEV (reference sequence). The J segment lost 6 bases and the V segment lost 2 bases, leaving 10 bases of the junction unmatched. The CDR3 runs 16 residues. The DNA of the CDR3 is TGTGCCAGCAGTTTAAGCCTAGCGGGAGTGGGAACCGAGCAGTACTTC. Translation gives CASSLSLAGVGTEQYF.

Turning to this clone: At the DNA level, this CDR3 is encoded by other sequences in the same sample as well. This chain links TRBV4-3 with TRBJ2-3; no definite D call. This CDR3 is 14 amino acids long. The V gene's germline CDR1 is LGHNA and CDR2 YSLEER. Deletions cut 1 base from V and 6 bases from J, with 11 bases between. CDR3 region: CASSQAGEIDTQYF. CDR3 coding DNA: TGCGCCAGCAGCCAAGCTGGCGAGATCGATACGCAGTATTTT.

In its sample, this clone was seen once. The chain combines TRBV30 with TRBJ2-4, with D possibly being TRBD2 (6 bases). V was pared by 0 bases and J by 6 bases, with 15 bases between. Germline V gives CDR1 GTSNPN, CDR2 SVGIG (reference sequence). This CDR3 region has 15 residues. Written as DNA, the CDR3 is TGTGCCTGGAGTGTACCTCCGGGGGTTTCAAACATTCAGTACTTC. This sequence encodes CAWSVPPGVSNIQYF. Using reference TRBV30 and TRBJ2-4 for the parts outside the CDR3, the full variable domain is SQTIHQWPATLVQPVGSPLSLECTVEGTSNPNLYWYRQAAGRGLQLLFYSVGIGQISSEVPQNLSASRPQDRQFILSSKKLLLSDSGFYLCAWSVPPGVSNIQYFGAGTRLSVL.

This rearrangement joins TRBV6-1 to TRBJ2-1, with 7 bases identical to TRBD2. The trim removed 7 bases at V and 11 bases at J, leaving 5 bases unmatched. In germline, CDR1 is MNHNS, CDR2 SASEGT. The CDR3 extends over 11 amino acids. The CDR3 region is CASIWGTKQFF. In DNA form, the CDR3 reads TGTGCCAGCATTTGGGGGACTAAGCAGTTCTTC.

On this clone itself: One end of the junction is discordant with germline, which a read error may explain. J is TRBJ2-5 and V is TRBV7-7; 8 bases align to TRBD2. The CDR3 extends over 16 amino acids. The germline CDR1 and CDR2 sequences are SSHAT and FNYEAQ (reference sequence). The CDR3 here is CASSYGTSFPQETQYF. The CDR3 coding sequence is TGTGCTAGCAGCTATGGGACTAGTTTTCCCCAAGAGACCCAGTACTTC.

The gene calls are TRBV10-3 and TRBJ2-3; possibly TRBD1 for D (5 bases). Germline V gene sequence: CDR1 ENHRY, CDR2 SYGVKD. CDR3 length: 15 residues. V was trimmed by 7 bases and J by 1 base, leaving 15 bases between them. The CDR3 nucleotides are TGTGCCATCATTAAGGGCTTAGGGGGCACAGATACGCAGTATTTT. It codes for CAIIKGLGGTDTQYF.

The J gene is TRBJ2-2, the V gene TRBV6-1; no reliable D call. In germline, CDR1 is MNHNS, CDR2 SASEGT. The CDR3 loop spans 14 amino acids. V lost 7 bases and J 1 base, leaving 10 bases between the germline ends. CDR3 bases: TGTGCCAGCACGCGGCAGGAGAACACCGGGGAGCTGTTTTTT. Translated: CASTRQENTGELFF.

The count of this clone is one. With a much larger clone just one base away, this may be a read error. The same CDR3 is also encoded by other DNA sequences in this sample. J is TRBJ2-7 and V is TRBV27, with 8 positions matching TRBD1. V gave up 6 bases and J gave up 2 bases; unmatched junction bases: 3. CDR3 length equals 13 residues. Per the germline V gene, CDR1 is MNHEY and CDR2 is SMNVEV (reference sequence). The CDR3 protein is CASSLQGAYEQYF. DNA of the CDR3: TGTGCCAGCAGCTTACAGGGGGCCTACGAGCAGTACTTC.

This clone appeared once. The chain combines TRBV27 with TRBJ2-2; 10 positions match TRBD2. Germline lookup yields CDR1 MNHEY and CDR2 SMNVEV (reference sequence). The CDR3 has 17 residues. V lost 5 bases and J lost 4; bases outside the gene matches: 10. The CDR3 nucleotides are TGTGCCAGCAGTCCAGGGCCTAGCGGGGGTCGCACCGGGGAGCTGTTTTTT. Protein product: CASSPGPSGGRTGELFF.

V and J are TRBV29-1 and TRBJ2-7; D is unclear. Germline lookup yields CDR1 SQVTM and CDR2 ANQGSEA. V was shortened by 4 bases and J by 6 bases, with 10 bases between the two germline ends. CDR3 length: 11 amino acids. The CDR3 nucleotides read TGCAGCGTTGGGGTCGGCGGCGAGCAGTACTTC. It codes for CSVGVGGEQYF.